The 3 T cell receptor beta chains below all came from one sample that was sequenced in a study of beta chain features in type 1 diabetes. Expressed TCRB transcripts were sequenced, since all the RNA that had been isolated was reverse transcribed. Method: immunoSEQ multiplex PCR; TCRdb's copy keeps in-frame clones and lacks some. This table has 300,000 to 400,000 clones, 9.5% to 12% appearing once. The source material was naive CD4+ T cells from blood. Source of these receptors: a woman aged 25 to 39 in good health.

This clone has just a few counts. V is TRBV28 and J is TRBJ2-3, with D possibly matching TRBD2 (6 bases). The V end lost 8 bases, the J end lost 0 bases, and 18 bases lay between the germline ends. CDR1 is MDHEN, CDR2 SYDVKM, per germline. The CDR3 loop spans 16 amino acids. The CDR3 DNA follows: TGTGCCAGCTCCCAGGAAAGCGGGTCTAGCACAGATACGCAGTATTTT. It encodes CASSQESGSSTDTQYF.

The genes are TRBV27 and TRBJ2-1; D is undetermined. The CDR3 runs 15 residues. V was cut by 6 bases and J by 0 bases, with 12 bases left in between. Germline V CDR1 and CDR2: MNHEY, SMNVEV (reference sequence). DNA of the CDR3: TGTGCCAGCAGCCGGGTCAGCCGCTCCTACAATGAGCAGTTCTTC. Translation: CASSRVSRSYNEQFF.

There are a few counts of this clone. The sample carries other DNA sequences with the same CDR3. The rearrangement joins TRBV28 to TRBJ2-3, with 13 bases identical to TRBD2. The CDR3 runs 15 residues. From germline, CDR1 is MDHEN and CDR2 SYDVKM. Germline trimming cut 5 bases from V and 6 bases from J; bases unmatched to any gene: 5. CDR3 residues: CASSLGLAGVDTQYF. As DNA, the CDR3 is TGTGCCAGCAGTCTCGGACTAGCGGGAGTCGATACGCAGTATTTT.